The 25 T cell receptor beta chains listed next were all sequenced from one sample in a study of identical twins. One entry per CDR3 protein results from TCRdb running MiXCR on the 5' RACE reads. The sample has around 240,000 distinct CDR3 sequences; approximately 7% are singletons. A further study also used this sample, focusing on yellow fever vaccine responses in identical twins.

Sequencing was carried out using memory (CD45RO+) T cells sorted from blood. These receptor sequences come from a woman younger than 35 in good health.

The rearrangement uses TRBV2 and TRBJ2-7; D might be TRBD2 (6 bases). This CDR3 region has 14 residues. V gave up 4 bases and J gave up 2 bases, with 12 bases separating them. The germline V gene encodes CDR1 SNHLY and CDR2 FYNNEI. The CDR3 sequence: CASSAGGSTYEQYF. The DNA for the CDR3 is TGTGCCAGCAGTGCCGGGGGATCAACCTACGAGCAGTACTTC.

V and J are TRBV3-1 and TRBJ2-7; unclear D gene. Germline CDR1 and CDR2: LGHDT and YNNKEL (reference sequence). There are 14 residues in the CDR3. Trimming removed 4 bases from V and 3 bases from J, with 13 bases in between. This chain's CDR3 is CASSLSGHLYEQYF. In DNA form, the CDR3 reads TGTGCCAGCAGCCTATCCGGGCACCTCTACGAGCAGTACTTC.

This clonotype was counted a few times. The V gene is TRBV28, the J gene TRBJ1-4; the match to TRBD1 covers 12 bases. Germline V gene sequence: CDR1 MDHEN, CDR2 SYDVKM. Trimming at V came to 3 bases and at J to 6 bases, leaving 11 bases not matched to a gene. The CDR3 length is 18 residues. In DNA form, the CDR3 reads TGTGCCAGCAGTTTCACGGGACAGGGGGCGCGGTATTATGAAAAACTGTTTTTT. Translation gives CASSFTGQGARYYEKLFF.

V gene TRBV12-5 combines with J gene TRBJ2-1, with TRBD2 matching over 9 bases. The CDR3 runs 13 residues. Trimming took 6 bases from V and 6 from J; bases not matched to a gene: 3. Germline V gives CDR1 LGHNT, CDR2 FRNRAP. CDR3 in DNA: TGTGCTAGTGGCCGGACTAGCGTCAATGAGCAGTTCTTC. This translates into CASGRTSVNEQFF.

The sample holds many counts of this clonotype. The rearrangement joins TRBV3-1 to TRBJ1-1; D ambiguous. This CDR3 has 14 residues. V shed 1 base and J shed 3 bases, with 9 bases lying between them. The V gene's germline CDR1 is LGHDT and CDR2 YNNKEL (reference sequence). CDR3 amino acids: CASSQGHKDTEAFF. The CDR3 DNA sequence: TGTGCCAGCAGCCAAGGACACAAGGACACTGAAGCTTTCTTT.

Ten or more counts support this clonotype. This chain joins TRBV10-2 and TRBJ2-6; D gene unclear. The CDR3 has 15 residues. The germline gives CDR1 WSHSY, CDR2 SAAADI. Trimming removed 3 bases at V and 0 bases at J, with 6 bases between. CDR3: CASSDPPSGANVLTF. The DNA of the CDR3 is TGCGCCAGCAGTGATCCCCCCTCTGGGGCCAACGTCCTGACTTTC.

J is TRBJ2-1 and V is TRBV3-1; the D gene is possibly TRBD2 (6 bases). The CDR3 runs to 15 residues. Germline V gives CDR1 LGHDT, CDR2 YNNKEL (reference sequence). V lost 0 bases and J lost 4, with 10 bases in between. CDR3 residues: CASSQDVAAYNEQFF. The CDR3 bases are TGTGCCAGCAGCCAAGATGTAGCGGCATACAATGAGCAGTTCTTC.

This clonotype was observed a few times. The chain has TRBV9 and TRBJ2-7; D may be TRBD1 (6 bases). This CDR3 contains 16 residues. Germline V CDR1 and CDR2: SGDLS, YYNGEE. The V and J ends lost 0 bases and 3 bases respectively, with 16 bases between them. The CDR3 region is CASSVGVIGTHYEQYF. CDR3 coding DNA: TGTGCCAGCAGCGTAGGGGTAATAGGGACACACTACGAGCAGTACTTC.

This clonotype has just a few counts. The chain carries TRBV15 and TRBJ1-2, with TRBD1 identical over 7 bases. J was trimmed by 4 bases and V by 5 bases; bases with no gene match: 7. Germline-derived CDR1 and CDR2 are LNHNV and YYDKDF (reference sequence). The length of the CDR3 is 14 residues. The CDR3 spells CATSERQGGYGYTF. CDR3 nucleotides: TGTGCCACCAGCGAGCGACAGGGAGGCTATGGCTACACCTTC.

This clonotype was detected only a few times. The V and J genes are TRBV28 and TRBJ2-6, with TRBD1 matching over 10 bases. The CDR3 covers 18 residues. Germline V gene data show CDR1 as MDHEN and CDR2 as SYDVKM. With V trimmed by 2 bases and J by 3 bases, 7 bases remained unmatched. CDR3: CASSLTGTGEVGANVLTF. Written as DNA, the CDR3 is TGTGCCAGCAGTTTAACCGGGACAGGGGAGGTTGGGGCCAACGTCCTGACTTTC.

The gene calls are TRBV11-1 and TRBJ2-7; D gene ambiguous. The germline V gene encodes CDR1 SGHAT and CDR2 FQDESV (reference sequence). The CDR3 extends over 12 amino acids. Deletions cut 5 bases from V and 3 bases from J, with 8 bases between. The CDR3 sequence: CASSRPGYEQYF. CDR3 DNA sequence: TGTGCCAGCAGCCGGCCAGGCTACGAGCAGTACTTC.

This clonotype was observed a few times. V gene TRBV25-1 combines with J gene TRBJ2-1, with D possibly matching TRBD1 (6 bases). This CDR3 is 11 amino acids long. The germline CDR1 and CDR2 sequences are MGHDK and SYGVNS. Trimming removed 8 bases from V and 4 bases from J, with 6 bases in between. The DNA of the CDR3 is TGTGCCAGCGGACAGTACAATGAGCAGTTCTTC. Translating it yields CASGQYNEQFF.

This clonotype turned up a few times. J is TRBJ1-2 and V is TRBV6-5; the match to TRBD1 covers 9 bases. The germline V gene encodes CDR1 MNHEY and CDR2 SVGAGI. The CDR3 spans 15 residues. The trim removed 3 bases at V and 9 bases at J, leaving 11 bases unmatched. CDR3 sequence: CASSYGAGTGSSYTF. Here the CDR3 DNA reads TGTGCCAGCAGTTATGGAGCCGGGACAGGGTCCAGCTACACCTTC.

The sample holds many counts of this clonotype. V usage is TRBV5-5 and J usage is TRBJ2-1, with TRBD2 identical over 12 bases. Germline V gives CDR1 SGHKS, CDR2 YYEKEE (reference sequence). The length of the CDR3 is 16 residues. Trimming cost V 6 bases and J 8 bases; bases outside gene matches: 12. The DNA for the CDR3 is TGTGCCAGCAAACTAGCGGGAGGTGGTATACGGGATGAGCAGTTCTTC. Translation: CASKLAGGGIRDEQFF.

This clonotype was seen repeatedly, ten times or more. The chain links TRBV24-1 to TRBJ2-3, with 7 bases matching TRBD2. Trimming cost V 9 bases and J 2 bases; bases outside gene matches: 13. Germline V lookup: CDR1 KGHDR, CDR2 SFDVKD. The CDR3 runs to 16 residues. This CDR3 is CATGPGRVRATDTQYF. CDR3 in DNA: TGTGCCACCGGACCAGGGAGGGTTCGGGCCACAGATACGCAGTATTTT.

On this clonotype: A much more abundant neighbour one base away suggests this may be a read error. The chain couples TRBV18 to TRBJ2-1, with 13 bases lining up with TRBD2. The CDR3 covers 15 residues. Germline V gene sequence: CDR1 KGHSH, CDR2 LQKENI. CDR3 region: CASLPGLAGVAEQFF. CDR3 sequence (DNA): TGTGCCAGCTTACCAGGACTAGCGGGAGTGGCTGAGCAGTTCTTC.

In this sample, this clonotype turned up a few times. J is TRBJ2-5 and V is TRBV11-2; TRBD1 agrees at 8 bases. V lost 5 bases to trimming and J lost 2 bases; unmatched junction nucleotides: 4. The CDR3 is 14 amino acids. Germline-derived CDR1 and CDR2 are SGHAT and FQNNGV. The DNA of the CDR3 is TGTGCCAGCAGCGCGACAGGGGCACAAGAGACCCAGTACTTC. Translated: CASSATGAQETQYF.

Many counts were recorded for this clonotype. The rearrangement links TRBV6-4 to TRBJ2-1; TRBD2 aligns across 7 bases. CDR3 size: 15 residues. Germline CDR1 MRHNA, CDR2 SNTAGT. J lost 7 bases, V lost 0 bases, and 6 bases had no gene match. The chain's CDR3 is CASSDSGGSSNEQFF. The CDR3 region has the DNA TGTGCCAGCAGTGACTCTGGCGGGAGCTCAAATGAGCAGTTCTTC.

The chain joins TRBV2 to TRBJ1-5; 9 bases fit TRBD1. From germline, CDR1 is SNHLY and CDR2 FYNNEI. The V segment lost 6 bases and the J segment 7 bases; nucleotides outside the gene matches: 7. This CDR3 has 14 residues. This chain's CDR3 is CASRPTGGWQPQHF. The CDR3 DNA is TGTGCCAGCAGGCCAACAGGGGGCTGGCAGCCCCAGCATTTT.

The chain combines TRBV6-1 with TRBJ2-3; TRBD2 matches 8 bases. The germline V gene encodes CDR1 MNHNS and CDR2 SASEGT. CDR3 length equals 14 residues. V shed 6 bases, J shed 5 bases, and the junction held 7 bases outside the gene matches. DNA for the CDR3: TGTGCCAGCAGGGCGGGGGGCCGCCGAGATACGCAGTATTTT. Translation: CASRAGGRRDTQYF.

The chain is built from TRBV2 and TRBJ2-5, with D perhaps TRBD1 or TRBD2 (6 bases each). This CDR3 has 13 amino acids. Germline V gene lookup returns CDR1 SNHLY and CDR2 FYNNEI. Trimming removed 8 bases at V and 5 bases at J, with 15 bases between. Written as DNA, the CDR3 is TGTGCCAGCCATCGGGGGCTCCGGGAGACCCAGTACTTC. Its translation: CASHRGLRETQYF.

In DNA form, the CDR3 reads TGCAGTGCTGCGCCCGGGACAGGGTTTTCACCCCTCCACTTT. Translated: CSAAPGTGFSPLHF. V is TRBV20-1 and J is TRBJ1-6, with TRBD1 matching over 9 bases. J lost 9 bases, V lost 5 bases, and 8 bases had no gene match. The germline V gene has CDR1 DFQATT and CDR2 SNEGSKA (reference sequence). The CDR3 is 14 residues long.

This clonotype came up many times. This sequence joins TRBV14 and TRBJ2-1, with D perhaps TRBD2 (5 bases). The CDR3 length is 15 residues. Trimming shortened V by 2 bases and J by 0 bases, and 8 bases separated the two germline ends. The V gene's germline CDR1 is SGHDN and CDR2 FVKESK. The CDR3 bases are TGTGCCAGCAGCCAACTAGCTAGCTCCTACAATGAGCAGTTCTTC. Protein sequence: CASSQLASSYNEQFF.

Regarding this clonotype: One end of the junction does not line up with germline, which may come from a read error. The chain combines TRBV20-1 with TRBJ2-1; 11 bases agree with TRBD2. Germline V gene sequence: CDR1 DFQATT, CDR2 SNEGSKA (reference sequence). The CDR3 loop spans 19 amino acids. CDR3 nucleotides: TGCTGTGCTAGAGATGAGACTAGCGGGATAGAGTGGGCAAGTGATGAGCAGTTCTTC. Translated: CCARDETSGIEWASDEQFF.

This clonotype was seen a few times. V and J are TRBV5-1 and TRBJ2-2; the D gene is possibly TRBD1 (6 bases). Between the trimmed V and J ends, which lost 0 bases and 7 bases, there was a span of 13 bases. The CDR3 sequence is 15 residues long. CDR1 is SGHRS, CDR2 YFSETQ, per germline. The chain's CDR3 is CASSLVQGPFGELFF. The CDR3 DNA reads as TGCGCCAGCAGCTTGGTACAGGGACCGTTCGGGGAGCTGTTTTTT.